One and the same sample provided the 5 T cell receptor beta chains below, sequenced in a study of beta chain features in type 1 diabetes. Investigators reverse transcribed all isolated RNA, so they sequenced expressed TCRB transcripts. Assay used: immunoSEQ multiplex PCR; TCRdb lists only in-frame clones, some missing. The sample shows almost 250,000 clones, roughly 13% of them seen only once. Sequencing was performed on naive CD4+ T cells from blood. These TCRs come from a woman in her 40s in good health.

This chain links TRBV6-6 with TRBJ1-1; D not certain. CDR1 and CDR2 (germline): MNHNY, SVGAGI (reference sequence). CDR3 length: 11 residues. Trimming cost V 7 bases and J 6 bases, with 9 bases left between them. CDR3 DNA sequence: TGTGCCAGCACAGGCAAGGCTGAAGCTTTCTTT. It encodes CASTGKAEAFF.

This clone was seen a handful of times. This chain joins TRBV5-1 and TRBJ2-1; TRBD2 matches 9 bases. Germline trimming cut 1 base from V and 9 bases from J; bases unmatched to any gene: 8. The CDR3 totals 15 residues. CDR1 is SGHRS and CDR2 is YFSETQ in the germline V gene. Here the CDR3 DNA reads TGCGCCAGCAGCTTGTCTCTAGCGGGGTCTGGTGAGCAGTTCTTC. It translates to CASSLSLAGSGEQFF.

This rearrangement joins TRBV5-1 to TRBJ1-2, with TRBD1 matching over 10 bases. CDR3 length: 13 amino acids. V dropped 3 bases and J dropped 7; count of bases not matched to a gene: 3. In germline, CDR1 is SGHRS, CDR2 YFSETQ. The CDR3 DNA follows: TGCGCCAGCAGCTACGGACAGGGGGGTGGCTACACCTTC. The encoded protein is CASSYGQGGGYTF.

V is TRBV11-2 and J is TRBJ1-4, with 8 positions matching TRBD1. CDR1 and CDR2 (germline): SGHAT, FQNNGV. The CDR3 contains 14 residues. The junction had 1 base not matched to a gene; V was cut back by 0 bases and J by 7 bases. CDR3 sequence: CASSLDRGREKLFF. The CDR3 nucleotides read TGTGCCAGCAGCTTAGACAGGGGGCGTGAAAAACTGTTTTTT.

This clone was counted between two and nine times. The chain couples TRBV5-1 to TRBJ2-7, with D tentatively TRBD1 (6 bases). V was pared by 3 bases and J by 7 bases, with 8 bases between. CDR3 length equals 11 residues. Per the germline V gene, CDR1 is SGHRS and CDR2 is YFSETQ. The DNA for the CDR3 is TGCGCCAGCAGCTACAGGGATGAGCAGTACTTC. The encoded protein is CASSYRDEQYF.